This entry lists 5 T cell receptor beta chains sequenced from one sample in a study of HIV-infected patients and healthy controls. The repertoire came from unfractionated whole blood and reflected all unsorted peripheral T cells. cDNA was made from 500 ng RNA using alpha and beta constant primers. Each of the alpha and beta chains got its own library through chain-specific third strand synthesis with indices. TCRdb itself ran the 5' RACE reads through MiXCR, one entry per CDR3 protein. The sample consists of tens of thousands of distinct CDR3 sequences, roughly 8.7% of them appearing once. The material sequenced was blood. The receptors shown here come from an adult in good health.

This clonotype was picked up a small number of times. This chain uses TRBV12-3 or TRBV12-4 with TRBJ2-1, with 9 positions matching TRBD2. This CDR3 is 16 amino acids long. The V and J ends lost 0 bases and 4 bases, in that order; junction bases with no gene match: 4. The CDR3 bases are TGTGCCAGCAGTTTAGCAGGACTAGCGATTTACAATGAGCAGTTCTTC. The encoded protein is CASSLAGLAIYNEQFF.

In its sample, this clonotype was seen many times. The chain joins TRBV6-1 to TRBJ2-3; D unclear. The V end lost 0 bases, the J end lost 5 bases, and 12 bases lay between the germline ends. Germline V lookup: CDR1 MNHNS, CDR2 SASEGT. The CDR3 runs to 15 residues. CDR3 coding DNA: TGTGCCAGCAGTGAAGCACGGGCTTTGGTAGATACGCAGTATTTT. Residues: CASSEARALVDTQYF.

This clonotype was seen ten or more times. V usage is TRBV6-5 and J usage is TRBJ2-2, with D unresolved. The V gene's germline CDR1 is MNHEY and CDR2 SVGAGI. V was clipped by 6 bases and J by 0 bases, with 11 bases between them. The CDR3 runs to 15 residues. The CDR3 region has the DNA TGTGCCAGCAGGATATCGGATACGAACACCGGGGAGCTGTTTTTT. It codes for CASRISDTNTGELFF.

The J gene is TRBJ1-5, the V gene TRBV3-1, with no clear D. CDR1 and CDR2 from the germline V gene are LGHDT and YNNKEL (reference sequence). V gave up 0 bases and J gave up 6 bases, with 9 bases separating them. The CDR3 is 14 amino acids. The CDR3 loop reads CASSQDAAPQPQHF. The CDR3 DNA reads as TGTGCCAGCAGCCAAGATGCGGCGCCTCAGCCCCAGCATTTT.

The table lists this clonotype with a few counts. V and J are TRBV19 and TRBJ1-2; D is perhaps TRBD1 (5 bases). The V and J ends lost 5 bases and 7 bases respectively, with 14 bases between them. This CDR3 has 13 amino acids. Germline V gene lookup returns CDR1 LNHDA and CDR2 SQIVND (reference sequence). The CDR3 coding sequence is TGTGCCAGTAGTCCCGGGACCCTCTCTGGCTACACCTTC. It yields the protein CASSPGTLSGYTF.